These 29 T cell receptor beta chains came from one sample sequenced in a study of cytomegalovirus exposure and HLA in healthy donors. Clones were sequenced by immunoSEQ multiplex PCR, and TCRdb holds only the in-frame ones, with some missing. In the table there are about 160,000 clones, roughly 95% of which are singletons. Sequencing was carried out using PBMCs. The receptors here all came from a woman between 18 and 29 years old in good health and CMV-seronegative.

V and J are TRBV7-3 and TRBJ2-1; 7 bases fit TRBD1. V dropped 0 bases and J dropped 6; count of bases not matched to a gene: 5. Germline V gene lookup returns CDR1 SGHTA and CDR2 FQGTGA. There are 15 residues in the CDR3. CDR3 nucleotides: TGTGCCAGCAGCTTAACAGGGACAGTTTTCAATGAGCAGTTCTTC. Translating it yields CASSLTGTVFNEQFF.

J is TRBJ2-5 and V is TRBV4-1, with a weak D call TRBD1 (6 bases). Germline-derived CDR1 and CDR2 are MGHRA and YSYEKL. The CDR3 is made up of 16 amino acids. V was cut by 3 bases and J by 0 bases, with 14 bases left in between. The CDR3 protein is CASSHRDKRYQETQYF. CDR3 DNA: TGCGCCAGCAGCCACCGGGACAAACGGTACCAAGAGACCCAGTACTTC.

The rearrangement links TRBV19 to TRBJ2-2; 7 positions agree with TRBD1. V lost 5 bases, J lost 5 bases, and 2 bases stayed unmatched. CDR1 LNHDA and CDR2 SQIVND come from the germline V gene (reference sequence). CDR3 size: 13 residues. The CDR3 is CASSATGTGELFF. In nucleotides, the CDR3 is TGTGCCAGTAGTGCGACAGGGACCGGGGAGCTGTTTTTT.

The rearrangement joins TRBV9 to TRBJ1-3; 7 bases are a match to TRBD1. CDR3 length equals 16 residues. Unmatched junction bases numbered 5, after V lost 1 base and J lost 1 base. Germline CDR1 SGDLS, CDR2 YYNGEE. CDR3 nucleotides: TGTGCCAGCAGCGTAAGGGACAGAGCGTCTGGAAACACCATATATTTT. Translated, it gives CASSVRDRASGNTIYF.

This chain joins TRBV21-1 and TRBJ2-1; TRBD2, the table's D call, was not compared with the DNA. TRBV21-1 is listed as a pseudogene. The CDR3 has 15 amino acids. The CDR3, as DNA: TGTGCCAGCAGCATTAACGGGACTACTACGCATGAGCAGTTCTTC. Its protein is CASSINGTTTHEQFF.

This clone appeared a single time. The rearrangement uses TRBV27 and TRBJ2-7, with D perhaps matching TRBD2 (7 bases). The CDR3 has 15 residues. The germline V and J ends were trimmed by 2 bases and 3 bases, with 14 bases remaining between them. Germline CDR1 is MNHEY and CDR2 is SMNVEV (reference sequence). CDR3 nucleotide sequence: TGTGCCAGCAGTTTAGGGCCGGGGGGCCTCTACGAGCAGTACTTC. Amino acid sequence: CASSLGPGGLYEQYF.

This clone appeared once. CDR3 amino acids: CASSSDRGRRGYTF. In DNA form, the CDR3 reads TGTGCCAGTAGTTCGGACAGGGGGCGGCGAGGCTACACCTTC. The chain recombines TRBV19 with TRBJ1-2, with 11 bases identical to TRBD1. Germline V gives CDR1 LNHDA, CDR2 SQIVND (reference sequence). The V segment lost 5 bases and the J segment 8 bases; nucleotides outside the gene matches: 7. The CDR3 has 14 amino acids.

The rearrangement links TRBV5-1 to TRBJ2-1; 9 positions match TRBD1. V trimming: 4 bases; J trimming: 7 bases; junction bases outside the gene matches: 3. Germline lookup yields CDR1 SGHRS and CDR2 YFSETQ. The CDR3 is 13 amino acids. The CDR3 DNA reads TGCGCCAGCAGCATCGACAGGGGGAATGAGCAGTTCTTC. Its protein product is CASSIDRGNEQFF.

The chain has TRBV4-1 and TRBJ2-7, with D maybe TRBD1 (5 bases). V was cut by 0 bases and J by 2 bases, with 17 bases left in between. Germline assignment: CDR1 MGHRA and CDR2 YSYEKL. The CDR3 contains 17 residues. CDR3 region: CASSQDRSALGAYEQYF. The CDR3 coding sequence is TGCGCCAGCAGCCAAGACCGTTCGGCGTTAGGGGCCTACGAGCAGTACTTC.

The chain carries TRBV29-1 and TRBJ1-2; a possible D gene is TRBD1 (6 bases). The CDR3 extends over 15 amino acids. V lost 1 base to trimming and J lost 4 bases, with 16 bases between them. CDR1 is SQVTM, CDR2 ANQGSEA, per germline. The CDR3 region is CSVEGPGVVGYGYTF. The CDR3 coding sequence is TGCAGCGTTGAAGGTCCAGGGGTAGTAGGCTATGGCTACACCTTC.

The DNA for the CDR3 is TGTGCCAGCAGCCAAACTAGCCCCGGGGACGATACGCAGTATTTT. Translated, it gives CASSQTSPGDDTQYF. The chain uses TRBV4-2 and TRBJ2-3, with D perhaps matching TRBD2 (6 bases). V lost 2 bases and J 6 bases, leaving 15 bases between the germline ends. CDR1 LGHNA and CDR2 YNFKEQ come from the germline V gene. The CDR3 totals 15 residues.

The rearrangement joins TRBV4-1 to TRBJ2-7, with 10 bases that match TRBD1. The V gene's germline CDR1 is MGHRA and CDR2 YSYEKL. CDR3 length: 16 amino acids. With V trimmed by 1 base and J by 3 bases, 6 bases remained unmatched. The CDR3 spells CASSQGTGGYGYEQYF. CDR3 coding DNA: TGCGCCAGCAGCCAAGGGACAGGGGGATACGGCTACGAGCAGTACTTC.

The CDR3 nucleotides read TGCGCCAGCAGCCAAGGAACTAGACCCGAGCAGTACTTC. This gives the protein CASSQGTRPEQYF. J is TRBJ2-7 and V is TRBV4-3, with D perhaps matching TRBD2 (5 bases). CDR1 LGHNA and CDR2 YSLEER come from the germline V gene. The V and J ends lost 1 base and 6 bases respectively, with 10 bases between them. The CDR3 contains 13 residues.

The rearrangement joins TRBV27 to TRBJ2-2; 7 bases align to TRBD1. The CDR3 has 14 residues. The ends lost 5 bases at V and 4 bases at J; junction bases unmatched: 4. Germline V gene sequence: CDR1 MNHEY, CDR2 SMNVEV (reference sequence). CDR3: CASSMRQGTGELFF. CDR3 nucleotides: TGTGCCAGCAGTATGAGACAGGGCACCGGGGAGCTGTTTTTT.

This chain links TRBV4-1 with TRBJ1-1; no definite D call. Germline V gene lookup returns CDR1 MGHRA and CDR2 YSYEKL. Trimming removed 1 base from V and 4 bases from J, with 7 bases in between. CDR3 length equals 13 residues. CDR3 region: CASSQGSGTEAFF. Here the CDR3 DNA reads TGCGCCAGCAGCCAAGGTAGCGGCACTGAAGCTTTCTTT.

The chain couples TRBV18 to TRBJ2-2; 7 nucleotides agree with TRBD1. With 6 bases clipped from V and 1 base from J, the junction kept 5 bases outside the gene matches. The germline V gene encodes CDR1 KGHSH and CDR2 LQKENI. This CDR3 spans 15 amino acids. CDR3 DNA: TGTGCCAGCTCTCAGGACAGGCTGAACACCGGGGAGCTGTTTTTT. Translation: CASSQDRLNTGELFF.

V usage is TRBV5-1 and J usage is TRBJ2-1; 7 nucleotides agree with TRBD1. Per the germline V gene, CDR1 is SGHRS and CDR2 is YFSETQ. V lost 3 bases, J lost 7 bases, and 7 bases stayed unmatched. This CDR3 region has 14 residues. CDR3 DNA sequence: TGCGCCAGCAGCTCGACGCTGACAGGGAATGAGCAGTTCTTC. Amino acids: CASSSTLTGNEQFF.

A single count supports this clone. The V call is TRBV2, the J call TRBJ1-5; tentative D call: TRBD1 (6 bases). This CDR3 is built from 17 residues. V lost 3 bases to trimming and J lost 0 bases, with 15 bases between them. CDR1 is SNHLY and CDR2 is FYNNEI in the germline V gene. CDR3 in DNA: TGTGCCAGCAGTGAGAGGCAGGGGTATTATAGCAATCAGCCCCAGCATTTT. It yields the protein CASSERQGYYSNQPQHF.

The chain couples TRBV6-6 to TRBJ2-7; a weak D match, TRBD1 (5 bases). The germline V gene encodes CDR1 MNHNY and CDR2 SVGAGI (reference sequence). The CDR3 is made up of 13 amino acids. The V end lost 4 bases, the J end lost 2 bases, and 9 bases lay between the germline ends. The CDR3 nucleotides are TGTGCCAGCAGTTGGTCAGGGACCTACGAGCAGTACTTC. Amino acid sequence: CASSWSGTYEQYF.

The chain couples TRBV5-6 to TRBJ2-3; 9 bases map to TRBD2. This CDR3 contains 15 residues. Germline lookup yields CDR1 SGHDT and CDR2 YYEEEE. Trimming cost V 3 bases and J 4 bases; bases outside gene matches: 6. CDR3 sequence: CASSYPSGEADTQYF. CDR3 DNA sequence: TGTGCCAGCAGCTATCCTAGCGGGGAGGCAGATACGCAGTATTTT.

The chain uses TRBV5-1 and TRBJ1-2; 9 bases line up with TRBD1. V was pared by 4 bases and J by 5 bases, with 12 bases of the junction left unmatched. Germline CDR1 SGHRS, CDR2 YFSETQ. This CDR3 is 16 amino acids long. The DNA of the CDR3 is TGCGCCAGCAGCACGGGACAGGGTGGCCCCTCATATGGCTACACCTTC. This codes for CASSTGQGGPSYGYTF.

V usage is TRBV6-5 and J usage is TRBJ1-3; D is undetermined. The germline V gene encodes CDR1 MNHEY and CDR2 SVGAGI. The V and J ends lost 0 bases and 3 bases respectively, with 6 bases between them. This CDR3 is 14 amino acids long. This CDR3 reads CASSYSSVGNTIYF. The CDR3 DNA reads TGTGCCAGCAGTTACTCTTCGGTTGGAAACACCATATATTTT.

The chain uses TRBV10-3 and TRBJ2-7; D perhaps matches TRBD1 (6 bases). V dropped 3 bases and J dropped 0 bases, with 15 bases sitting between them. Looked up from germline, CDR1 is ENHRY and CDR2 is SYGVKD. CDR3 length: 16 amino acids. The CDR3 bases are TGTGCCATCAGTGACCCTGGGCAGGGGCGCTCCTACGAGCAGTACTTC. This codes for CAISDPGQGRSYEQYF.

This chain connects TRBV5-5 to TRBJ1-2; 9 nucleotides match TRBD1. The CDR3 has 15 residues. Trimming removed 2 bases from V and 4 bases from J; junction bases left unmatched: 6. Germline CDR1 is SGHKS and CDR2 is YYEKEE (reference sequence). The CDR3 is CASSFRQGEAYGYTF. The CDR3 DNA reads TGTGCCAGCAGCTTCCGACAGGGGGAGGCCTATGGCTACACCTTC.

This clone was recorded only once. The rearrangement links TRBV5-4 to TRBJ1-1, with D possibly TRBD1 on 6 matching bases. V was cut by 4 bases and J by 3 bases, with 19 bases left in between. The CDR3 has 16 residues. CDR1 and CDR2 from the germline V gene are SGHNT and YYREEE (reference sequence). The chain's CDR3 is CASSPKTPGGYTEAFF. CDR3 DNA sequence: TGTGCCAGCAGCCCGAAGACCCCGGGGGGCTACACTGAAGCTTTCTTT.

The chain links TRBV7-3 to TRBJ2-3; no clear D gene. V was cut by 3 bases and J by 2 bases, with 6 bases left in between. The germline CDR1 and CDR2 sequences are SGHTA and FQGTGA. The CDR3 covers 13 residues. The CDR3: CASSFSITDTQYF. For the CDR3, the DNA is TGTGCCAGCAGCTTTAGTATCACAGATACGCAGTATTTT.

The V gene is TRBV5-1, the J gene TRBJ1-1; 7 bases are shared with TRBD1. CDR3 size: 16 residues. Germline CDR1 reads SGHRS; CDR2 reads YFSETQ. V dropped 0 bases and J dropped 5; count of bases not matched to a gene: 10. Written as DNA, the CDR3 is TGCGCCAGCAGCTTGGTCGGAGGGGGCTCTTTAACTGAAGCTTTCTTT. Translating gives CASSLVGGGSLTEAFF.

This chain links TRBV4-1 with TRBJ2-5, with TRBD2 matching 8 bases. This CDR3 comprises 16 residues. V shed 1 base and J 4 bases; nucleotides not matched to a gene: 8. In germline, CDR1 is MGHRA, CDR2 YSYEKL. The CDR3 sequence is CASSQVLARGAETQYF. CDR3 bases: TGCGCCAGCAGCCAAGTACTCGCGCGGGGGGCAGAGACCCAGTACTTC.

The chain is built from TRBV10-3 and TRBJ2-7; D gene ambiguous. The V gene's germline CDR1 is ENHRY and CDR2 SYGVKD. CDR3 length: 12 residues. Trimming took 6 bases from V and 2 from J, leaving 8 bases between them. CDR3 nucleotide sequence: TGTGCCATCAGCCCCGTCGCCTACGAGCAGTACTTC. Translated: CAISPVAYEQYF.